A single sample is the source of the 29 T cell receptor beta chains below, sequenced in a study of beta chain features in type 1 diabetes. All of the isolated RNA was reverse transcribed, so expressed TCRB transcripts were sequenced. Using immunoSEQ multiplex PCR, the repertoire was profiled, and TCRdb retains in-frame clones only, with some absent. Counted here are about 900,000 clones, roughly 15% occurring once; the ten biggest clones make up 0.02% to 0.03%. What was sequenced was naive CD4+ T cells from blood. The receptor set was obtained from a young woman in good health.

V and J are TRBV20-1 and TRBJ2-7; 7 bases fit TRBD1. Germline V gene sequence: CDR1 DFQATT, CDR2 SNEGSKA (reference sequence). There are 10 residues in the CDR3. V lost 3 bases and J lost 11; bases outside the gene matches: 4. CDR3 DNA: TGCAGTGCTAGTGCTGGACAGGAGTACTTC. As protein: CSASAGQEYF.

The rearrangement joins TRBV1 to TRBJ2-1; the D segment call TRBD1 is taken from the table without a DNA check. TRBV1 constitutes a pseudogene. The length of the CDR3 is 15 residues. The CDR3 here is CTSSPPAGSYNEQFF. Written as DNA, the CDR3 is TGCACCAGCAGCCCACCGGCAGGGTCCTACAATGAGCAGTTCTTC.

This chain links TRBV19 with TRBJ1-5; D remains unclear. Trimming shortened V by 3 bases and J by 0 bases, and 15 bases separated the two germline ends. Germline V CDR1 and CDR2: LNHDA, SQIVND (reference sequence). This CDR3 has 17 residues. The CDR3 is CASSMRLVGGSNQPQHF. The DNA for the CDR3 is TGTGCCAGTAGTATGAGGTTAGTGGGCGGTAGCAATCAGCCCCAGCATTTT.

This clone was counted only a few times. The chain is built from TRBV7-6 and TRBJ2-7; D is undetermined. With 0 bases removed from V and 6 bases from J, the gap between germline ends came to 9 bases. The CDR3 runs to 13 residues. The germline V gene encodes CDR1 SGHVS and CDR2 FNYEAQ. In DNA form, the CDR3 reads TGTGCCAGCAGCTTAGCGCCTAAAGGCGAGCAGTACTTC. It yields the protein CASSLAPKGEQYF. The full variable domain, in which reference TRBV7-6 and TRBJ2-7 provide the parts outside the CDR3, is GAGVSQSPRYKVTKRGQDVALRCDPISGHVSLYWYRQALGQGPEFLTYFNYEAQQDKSGLPNDRFSAERPEGSISTLTIQRTEQRDSAMYRCASSLAPKGEQYFGPGTRLTVT.

This clone occurred a few times. The chain links TRBV21-1 to TRBJ2-7; the table gives TRBD2 as D, unverified against the DNA. TRBV21-1 is assigned pseudogene status. There are 12 residues in the CDR3. CDR3 amino acids: CAPEVNPYEQYF. CDR3 nucleotides: TGTGCCCCCGAGGTGAATCCCTACGAGCAGTACTTC.

A few counts support this clone. The chain uses TRBV20-1 and TRBJ1-5; possibly TRBD1 for D (5 bases). The CDR3 spans 11 residues. Germline loops: CDR1 DFQATT, CDR2 SNEGSKA (reference sequence). V was pared by 3 bases and J by 8 bases, with 8 bases between. The CDR3 region is CSASWGEPQHF. CDR3 in DNA: TGCAGTGCTAGTTGGGGGGAGCCCCAGCATTTT.

This clone has just one count. The rearrangement links TRBV21-1 to TRBJ2-3; the table's D call of TRBD2 was not tested on the DNA. TRBV21-1 is deemed a pseudogene. The CDR3 totals 16 residues. The CDR3 DNA is TGTGCCAGCAGCAAAGAAGCCTCAACTAGTCTGGATACGCAGTATTTT. It is translated as CASSKEASTSLDTQYF.

CDR3 region: CASSSGGGTRSTDTQYF. The CDR3 DNA follows: TGTGCCAGCAGCTCCGGCGGGGGCACAAGAAGCACAGATACGCAGTATTTT. The chain couples TRBV7-9 to TRBJ2-3; TRBD2 might be the D (7 bases). The CDR3 length is 17 residues. Germline V gene sequence: CDR1 SEHNR, CDR2 FQNEAQ (reference sequence). Trimming took off 4 bases at V and 0 bases at J, with 17 bases between the two ends. The whole variable domain, filled in from reference TRBV7-9 and TRBJ2-3, reads DTGVSQNPRHKITKRGQNVTFRCDPISEHNRLYWYRQTLGQGPEFLTYFQNEAQLEKSRLLSDRFSAERPKGSFSTLEIQRTEQGDSAMYLCASSSGGGTRSTDTQYFGPGTRLTVL.

The chain employs TRBV29-1 and TRBJ2-1; 7 bases map to TRBD2. The CDR3 is 13 residues long. Per the germline V gene, CDR1 is SQVTM and CDR2 is ANQGSEA. With V trimmed by 4 bases and J by 4 bases, 4 bases remained unmatched. The CDR3 nucleotides are TGCAGCGTTGCCGGGAGGACTTACAATGAGCAGTTCTTC. It specifies CSVAGRTYNEQFF.

This clone was seen a handful of times. The gene calls are TRBV5-8 and TRBJ1-2, with no clear D. Deletions cut 4 bases from V and 8 bases from J, with 6 bases between. CDR1 is SGHTS and CDR2 is YDEGEE in the germline V gene. This CDR3 region has 10 residues. The CDR3, as DNA: TGTGCCAGCAGCCCCCTCGGCTACACCTTC. Its protein is CASSPLGYTF.

The gene calls are TRBV2 and TRBJ2-3; 9 bases fit TRBD2. This CDR3 is 14 amino acids long. The germline CDR1 and CDR2 sequences are SNHLY and FYNNEI. V shed 3 bases and J 7 bases; nucleotides not matched to a gene: 5. CDR3 sequence: CASSEAGGPHTQYF. The DNA of the CDR3 is TGTGCCAGCAGTGAGGCGGGAGGGCCACATACGCAGTATTTT.

J is TRBJ2-1 and V is TRBV6-1; 12 bases are a match to TRBD2. V shed 7 bases, J shed 7 bases, and the junction held 14 bases outside the gene matches. This CDR3 comprises 17 residues. The V gene's germline CDR1 is MNHNS and CDR2 SASEGT. The CDR3 sequence is CASIDRRTSGTWNEQFF. The DNA for the CDR3 is TGTGCCAGCATTGACCGACGGACTAGCGGGACTTGGAATGAGCAGTTCTTC.

This clone was seen more than once but under ten times. This rearrangement joins TRBV6-5 to TRBJ1-2; 8 bases agree with TRBD1. Trimming took 8 bases from V and 7 from J; bases not matched to a gene: 12. The V gene's germline CDR1 is MNHEY and CDR2 SVGAGI. This CDR3 is built from 14 residues. The CDR3 DNA sequence: TGTGCCAGCCGCCGGGGACAGGCAGCGTCTGGCTACACCTTC. Amino acids: CASRRGQAASGYTF.

This clone occurred a few times. V and J are TRBV6-6 and TRBJ2-3, with D perhaps matching TRBD2 (6 bases). Looked up from germline, CDR1 is MNHNY and CDR2 is SVGAGI (reference sequence). Trimming removed 2 bases at V and 5 bases at J, with 11 bases between. The CDR3 is 14 residues long. CDR3 nucleotides: TGTGCCAGCAGTTACAGCGGGTCGGTAGATACGCAGTATTTT. It translates to CASSYSGSVDTQYF.

Only a few counts were recorded for this clone. The chain carries TRBV29-1 and TRBJ2-5; 9 nucleotides match TRBD1. With V trimmed by 6 bases and J by 4 bases, 9 bases remained unmatched. Germline V gene data show CDR1 as SQVTM and CDR2 as ANQGSEA. The CDR3 loop spans 14 amino acids. CDR3 amino acids: CSVEDRGGGETQYF. The CDR3 nucleotides are TGCAGCGTAGAGGACAGGGGCGGGGGAGAGACCCAGTACTTC.

The chain joins TRBV18 to TRBJ1-2; no definite D call. CDR1 is KGHSH, CDR2 LQKENI, per germline. This CDR3 is built from 15 residues. V lost 0 bases and J 1 base, leaving 9 bases between the germline ends. The CDR3 loop reads CASSPPGILNYGYTF. DNA of the CDR3: TGTGCCAGCTCACCACCTGGGATCCTTAACTATGGCTACACCTTC.

The chain employs TRBV4-1 and TRBJ1-2, with 7 bases fitting TRBD1. V dropped 1 base and J dropped 5; count of bases not matched to a gene: 10. Germline V gives CDR1 MGHRA, CDR2 YSYEKL. CDR3 size: 16 residues. CDR3 in amino acids: CASSQAPGQLMYGYTF. CDR3 DNA sequence: TGCGCCAGCAGCCAAGCCCCGGGACAGCTTATGTATGGCTACACCTTC.

The chain is built from TRBV4-2 and TRBJ2-1, with TRBD2 matching over 11 bases. This CDR3 spans 20 amino acids. V lost 1 base, J lost 0 bases, and 11 bases stayed unmatched. Germline values: CDR1 LGHNA, CDR2 YNFKEQ. The CDR3 sequence is CASSQVRGLADQGSYNEQFF. In nucleotides, the CDR3 is TGTGCCAGCAGCCAAGTCCGGGGACTAGCGGACCAAGGCTCCTACAATGAGCAGTTCTTC.

The genes are TRBV7-6 and TRBJ2-7, with D hard to call. V lost 1 base and J 0 bases, leaving 7 bases between the germline ends. The CDR3 extends over 14 amino acids. Germline lookup yields CDR1 SGHVS and CDR2 FNYEAQ. The CDR3 nucleotides read TGTGCCAGCAGCTTAGTATTTAGCTCCTACGAGCAGTACTTC. Translating it yields CASSLVFSSYEQYF.

A few counts support this clone. The gene calls are TRBV7-9 and TRBJ1-5, with 8 nucleotides matching TRBD1. The germline V gene encodes CDR1 SEHNR and CDR2 FQNEAQ (reference sequence). V lost 5 bases to trimming and J lost 9 bases; unmatched junction nucleotides: 12. This CDR3 spans 15 amino acids. The CDR3 reads CASSGGQVLDGPQHF. DNA for the CDR3: TGTGCCAGCAGCGGGGGACAGGTCCTGGATGGGCCCCAGCATTTT.

The rearrangement joins TRBV9 to TRBJ2-6; TRBD2 might be the D (6 bases). The CDR3 is 16 residues long. CDR1 and CDR2 from the germline V gene are SGDLS and YYNGEE. The V gene lost 4 bases and the J gene lost 0 bases, with 11 bases spanning the gap. DNA of the CDR3: TGTGCCAGCAGCATGGGACTGAACTCTGGGGCCAACGTCCTGACTTTC. Protein sequence: CASSMGLNSGANVLTF.

This CDR3 is CASSSFSGMGFNEQFF. The CDR3 DNA reads as TGTGCCAGCAGTTCCTTCAGCGGTATGGGTTTCAATGAGCAGTTCTTC. The V call is TRBV28, the J call TRBJ2-1; perhaps TRBD2 as D (5 bases). Trimming pared 4 bases from V and 6 bases from J, leaving 19 bases between. CDR3 length: 16 residues. Germline V CDR1 and CDR2: MDHEN, SYDVKM.

The gene calls are TRBV28 and TRBJ2-3; D not resolved. V dropped 4 bases and J dropped 15 bases, with 29 bases sitting between them. The germline V gene encodes CDR1 MDHEN and CDR2 SYDVKM. The CDR3 extends over 16 amino acids. The CDR3 DNA reads TGTGCCAGCAGTTGGGCGTGGTCGGCCCCCAGCGATGTTCGATATTTT. This encodes CASSWAWSAPSDVRYF.

The chain is built from TRBV7-4 and TRBJ2-5; D is ambiguous. Germline CDR1 is SGHVT and CDR2 is SQSDAQ. The CDR3 runs 16 residues. V lost 7 bases and J 2 bases, leaving 20 bases between the germline ends. CDR3 region: CASNLGTVSPQETQYF. In DNA form, the CDR3 reads TGTGCCAGCAACTTGGGTACCGTCAGTCCTCAAGAGACCCAGTACTTC.

V is TRBV6-1 and J is TRBJ2-5; D is tentatively TRBD1 or TRBD2 (5 bases each). The germline CDR1 and CDR2 sequences are MNHNS and SASEGT. V lost 2 bases and J 5 bases, leaving 15 bases between the germline ends. This CDR3 spans 15 amino acids. The CDR3 DNA reads TGTGCCAGCAGTGAAATTATTTCGTGGGGGGAGACCCAGTACTTC. Translated: CASSEIISWGETQYF.

This clone was recorded a few times. V gene TRBV19 combines with J gene TRBJ2-7; tentatively, D is TRBD1 (6 bases). The germline V gene has CDR1 LNHDA and CDR2 SQIVND (reference sequence). The V end lost 8 bases, the J end lost 3 bases, and 20 bases lay between the germline ends. The CDR3 contains 15 residues. The CDR3 protein is CASSTGAQPIYEQYF. In DNA form, the CDR3 reads TGTGCCAGTTCGACAGGCGCCCAACCCATCTACGAGCAGTACTTC.

The genes are TRBV7-2 and TRBJ2-4; no reliable D call. Deletions cut 2 bases from V and 0 bases from J, with 2 bases between. This CDR3 is 13 amino acids long. Per the germline V gene, CDR1 is SGHTA and CDR2 is FQGNSA. CDR3 in amino acids: CASSLIAKNIQYF. The CDR3 bases are TGTGCCAGCAGCTTAATAGCCAAAAACATTCAGTACTTC.

This clone was seen more than once but under ten times. The rearrangement uses TRBV7-3 and TRBJ2-6; D gene ambiguous. Germline V gene data show CDR1 as SGHTA and CDR2 as FQGTGA. CDR3 length: 17 amino acids. Trimming took 5 bases from V and 0 from J, leaving 14 bases between them. CDR3 coding DNA: TGTGCCAGCAGCCCCTCTCGAGAAGTCTCTGGGGCCAACGTCCTGACTTTC. Its translation: CASSPSREVSGANVLTF. Complete variable domain (other parts from reference TRBV7-3 and TRBJ2-6): GAGVSQTPSNKVTEKGKYVELRCDPISGHTALYWYRQSLGQGPEFLIYFQGTGAADDSGLPNDRFFAVRPEGSVSTLKIQRTERGDSAVYLCASSPSREVSGANVLTFGAGSRLTVL.

Only a few counts were recorded for this clone. The same CDR3 also results from other DNA sequences found in this sample. This chain joins TRBV19 and TRBJ2-5, with D hard to call. The V gene lost 1 base and the J gene lost 0 bases, with 3 bases spanning the gap. The CDR3 has 13 amino acids. The V gene's germline CDR1 is LNHDA and CDR2 SQIVND (reference sequence). The CDR3 region is CASSIGYQETQYF. The DNA of the CDR3 is TGTGCCAGTAGTATAGGGTACCAAGAGACCCAGTACTTC.